Following are 6 T cell receptor beta chains from one sample sequenced in a study of T cell changes during pregnancy in multiple sclerosis. The assay was immunoSEQ multiplex PCR, and TCRdb's table has in-frame clones only and misses some. This table holds around 56,000 clones, 80% to 90% found once. Sequences were derived from CD4+ T cells from peripheral blood mononuclear cells, sampled in the third trimester of pregnancy. The receptors here all came from a female donor with multiple sclerosis, enrolled in a pregnancy study.

The rearrangement links TRBV19 to TRBJ1-1; no reliable D call. Germline V lookup: CDR1 LNHDA, CDR2 SQIVND (reference sequence). Trimming removed 4 bases at V and 7 bases at J, with 16 bases between. This CDR3 contains 14 residues. The CDR3 region has the DNA TGTGCCAGTAGTACCCGACTCGACGGGGTTGAAGCTTTCTTT. Translating it yields CASSTRLDGVEAFF.

The chain combines TRBV14 with TRBJ2-5; 7 bases line up with TRBD1. The CDR3 sequence is 16 residues long. Trimming at V came to 5 bases and at J to 0 bases, leaving 9 bases not matched to a gene. Per the germline V gene, CDR1 is SGHDN and CDR2 is FVKESK. Written as DNA, the CDR3 is TGTGCCAGCAGCAAGAACAGGGGTCTCTACCAAGAGACCCAGTACTTC. Residues: CASSKNRGLYQETQYF.

J is TRBJ1-5 and V is TRBV5-1; D unresolved. This CDR3 spans 13 amino acids. Trimming pared 4 bases from V and 5 bases from J, leaving 10 bases between. The germline V gene encodes CDR1 SGHRS and CDR2 YFSETQ. This chain's CDR3 is CASSRAGDQPQHF. As DNA, the CDR3 is TGCGCCAGCAGCAGGGCGGGAGATCAGCCCCAGCATTTT.

The chain links TRBV9 to TRBJ2-2, with 7 bases aligning to TRBD1. Germline CDR1 reads SGDLS; CDR2 reads YYNGEE. This CDR3 has 15 amino acids. V was pared by 5 bases and J by 3 bases, with 7 bases of the junction left unmatched. Here the CDR3 DNA reads TGTGCCAGCAGAGCCACAGGGGCCGACACCGGGGAGCTGTTTTTT. It specifies CASRATGADTGELFF.

The chain links TRBV7-2 to TRBJ1-2; 8 bases fit TRBD1. CDR1 and CDR2 from the germline V gene are SGHTA and FQGNSA. The CDR3 covers 17 residues. J lost 6 bases, V lost 5 bases, and 17 bases had no gene match. The CDR3 loop is CASSTERQGLGKDGYTF. DNA for the CDR3: TGTGCCAGCAGCACCGAGAGACAGGGGCTCGGTAAGGATGGCTACACCTTC. Using reference TRBV7-2 and TRBJ1-2 for the parts outside the CDR3, the full variable domain is GAGVSQSPSNKVTEKGKDVELRCDPISGHTALYWYRQSLGQGLEFLIYFQGNSAPDKSGLPSDRFSAERTGGSVSTLTIQRTQQEDSAVYLCASSTERQGLGKDGYTFGSGTRLTVV.

This clone has just a few counts. This CDR3 is CASGPYQPQHF. CDR3 nucleotide sequence: TGTGCGTCAGGGCCCTATCAGCCCCAGCATTTT. V is TRBV28 and J is TRBJ1-5; D may be TRBD1 (5 bases). Per the germline V gene, CDR1 is MDHEN and CDR2 is SYDVKM. The CDR3 extends over 11 amino acids.